The 10 T cell receptor beta chains below were found in one sample sequenced in a study of response to subunit inactivated influenza vaccine. TCRdb processed the RT-PCR reads anew with MiXCR; each CDR3 protein has one entry. The data show about 650,000 distinct CDR3 sequences, around 16% seen once. The source material was PBMCs from blood, sampled 11 to 12 days after vaccination. These TCRs come from a man aged 50 or older who received an inactivated influenza vaccine.

This clonotype was counted a few times. The CDR3 region has the DNA TGTGCCAGCAGTTTTCTAGGACAGGGCGCCAGGTCTTTCTTT. It translates to CASSFLGQGARSFF. The chain is built from TRBV12-3 or TRBV12-4 and TRBJ1-1; 8 nucleotides line up with TRBD1. V was clipped by 3 bases and J by 12 bases; unmatched bases: 12. The CDR3 loop spans 14 amino acids.

Only a few counts were recorded for this clonotype. The genes are TRBV24-1 and TRBJ2-3; D perhaps matches TRBD1 (5 bases). Germline V gives CDR1 KGHDR, CDR2 SFDVKD. This CDR3 has 14 amino acids. V dropped 3 bases and J dropped 3 bases, with 9 bases sitting between them. The CDR3 sequence: CATSDQGGTDTQYF. The CDR3 nucleotides read TGTGCCACCAGTGATCAGGGTGGGACAGATACGCAGTATTTT.

The sample holds many counts of this clonotype. CDR3 coding DNA: TGTGCCAGCAGCTTAGGCCGGGATACGCAGTATTTT. Amino acid sequence: CASSLGRDTQYF. The V call is TRBV11-2, the J call TRBJ2-3; the D is unclear. The CDR3 covers 12 residues. V lost 1 base and J 6 bases, leaving 5 bases between the germline ends. Germline V gene data show CDR1 as SGHAT and CDR2 as FQNNGV.

This chain joins TRBV14 and TRBJ2-3; 7 nucleotides line up with TRBD2. V was pared by 4 bases and J by 5 bases, with 12 bases of the junction left unmatched. CDR1 is SGHDN and CDR2 is FVKESK in the germline V gene. The length of the CDR3 is 16 residues. CDR3 protein: CASSLTGAGFEDTQYF. The CDR3, as DNA: TGTGCCAGCAGCCTAACCGGAGCGGGGTTTGAAGATACGCAGTATTTT.

This clonotype was counted many times. This chain uses TRBV6-1 with TRBJ1-6, with D possibly TRBD1 on 5 matching bases. CDR3 size: 15 residues. Trimming removed 6 bases at V and 10 bases at J, with 19 bases between. Germline V gene data show CDR1 as MNHNS and CDR2 as SASEGT. CDR3 in amino acids: CASSTGGEPGSPLHF. The CDR3 DNA sequence: TGTGCCAGCAGCACCGGAGGGGAACCCGGGTCACCCCTCCACTTT.

V gene TRBV12-3 or TRBV12-4 combines with J gene TRBJ2-7, with D perhaps matching TRBD1 or TRBD2 (5 bases each). The CDR3 sequence is 15 residues long. Trimming removed 3 bases from V and 2 bases from J, with 14 bases in between. CDR3 amino acids: CASSFEGNFPYEQYF. The DNA for the CDR3 is TGTGCCAGCAGTTTTGAGGGGAACTTTCCCTACGAGCAGTACTTC.

This clonotype was seen a few times. The chain is built from TRBV5-6 and TRBJ1-1; a possible D gene is TRBD1 (5 bases). V lost 0 bases to trimming and J lost 11 bases, with 8 bases between them. This CDR3 spans 11 amino acids. Germline loops: CDR1 SGHDT, CDR2 YYEEEE. CDR3 amino acids: CASSLGGGAFF. CDR3 DNA: TGTGCCAGCAGCTTGGGGGGCGGCGCTTTCTTT.

The genes are TRBV27 and TRBJ2-7; D possibly matches TRBD1 or TRBD2 (5 bases each). Trimming shortened V by 5 bases and J by 7 bases, and 24 bases separated the two germline ends. The germline CDR1 and CDR2 sequences are MNHEY and SMNVEV (reference sequence). CDR3 length: 16 amino acids. CDR3 in DNA: TGTGCCAGCAGTCTTGTGGGGGAGAACTTGTTGAGAGAGCAGTACTTC. Protein: CASSLVGENLLREQYF.

This clonotype has more than one count but fewer than ten. The rearrangement links TRBV14 to TRBJ2-7, with D perhaps TRBD1 (5 bases). The CDR3 length is 15 residues. V lost 3 bases, J lost 2 bases, and 14 bases lay in between. Germline CDR1 SGHDN, CDR2 FVKESK. The CDR3 coding sequence is TGTGCCAGCAGCCACCGGATGTCCAGGGCCTACGAGCAGTACTTC. It codes for CASSHRMSRAYEQYF.

This clonotype came up a few times. The chain couples TRBV11-2 to TRBJ2-7; 7 nucleotides line up with TRBD1. V lost 10 bases to trimming and J lost 3 bases; unmatched junction nucleotides: 9. Germline V gene sequence: CDR1 SGHAT, CDR2 FQNNGV. The CDR3 is made up of 13 amino acids. CDR3 amino acids: CAIRGGPNYEQYF. For the CDR3, the DNA is TGTGCCATCAGAGGGGGCCCCAACTACGAGCAGTACTTC.